This T cell receptor (beta chain) stems from a study of a mutant IDH1 vaccine in newly diagnosed glioma. Study overall: Vaccination began 4-6 weeks post radiotherapy alone, or with temozolomide cycles. A roughly 62% male, approximately 40% female split and a mean age of approximately 38 years characterized treated patients. Patients got radiotherapy, temozolomide, or both beforehand, and most got both.

Concerning this clone: Its antigen is unknown.

Only in-frame clones appear in the TCRdb table, and some are missing; sequencing was by immunoSEQ multiplex PCR. In the table there are tens of thousands of clones, approximately 80% of which are singletons. V lost 5 bases, J lost 3 bases, and 5 bases stayed unmatched. CDR3 size: 15 residues. Germline-derived CDR1 and CDR2 are SGHRS and YFSETQ. Study outcomes and limitations: Seemingly, top peripheral T cell clonotype changes bore no relation to pseudoprogression.

Sample time point: week 47, end of study. A 20-mer mutant IDH1 peptide at 300 ug was injected subcutaneously with topical imiquimod. The V gene is TRBV5-1, the J gene TRBJ1-6; 7 bases are a match to TRBD1. This receptor was identified in a middle-aged woman with glioma. Some clones in this sample may be carry-over from other donors' samples. Sequenced here: PBMCs, sampled from a glioma patient whose treatment included an IDH1 peptide vaccine. The CDR3 loop is CASRGRGNYNSPLHF. The CDR3 DNA follows: TGCGCCAGCAGGGGCAGGGGGAACTATAATTCACCCCTCCACTTT.